This TCR beta chain originates from a study of T cell changes during pregnancy in multiple sclerosis. Germline V lookup: CDR1 SEHNR, CDR2 FQNEAQ (reference sequence). The germline V and J ends were trimmed by 3 bases and 5 bases, with 11 bases remaining between them. The CDR3 is made up of 14 amino acids. Data came from immunoSEQ multiplex PCR; TCRdb stores just in-frame clones and leaves some out. The sample lists tens of thousands of clones, approximately 91% occurring once. Here the sequenced sample was CD8+ T cells from peripheral blood mononuclear cells, taken before pregnancy. The V call is TRBV7-9, the J call TRBJ2-1; maybe TRBD2 (7 bases). This receptor was taken from a female donor with multiple sclerosis, enrolled in a pregnancy study. CDR3 region: CASSLGGGNNEQFF. The CDR3 bases are TGTGCCAGCAGCTTGGGAGGGGGGAACAATGAGCAGTTCTTC. Based on the CDR3 plus reference TRBV7-9 and TRBJ2-1, the full variable domain is DTGVSQNPRHKITKRGQNVTFRCDPISEHNRLYWYRQTLGQGPEFLTYFQNEAQLEKSRLLSDRFSAERPKGSFSTLEIQRTEQGDSAMYLCASSLGGGNNEQFFGPGTRLTVL.